The source of this T cell receptor (beta chain) is a study of T cells in Graves' hyperthyroidism and ophthalmopathy. General study findings and limits: Ophthalmopathy was distinguished from stable hyperthyroidism by 13 V-J signatures. Model output signaled ophthalmopathy a median approximately 6 months ahead of onset.

For the diagnoses, clinical symptoms, serum thyroxine and TRAb, thyroid ultrasound and orbital computed tomography were used. With respect to this clonotype: Its target is not known.

Template material for amplifying TCR beta CDR3 regions consisted of RNA transcripts. A first-round RT-PCR of the TCR CDR3 used the HTBI primer set. From the multiplex PCR reads, TCRdb called clonotypes with MiXCR, one entry per CDR3 protein. This table has roughly 650,000 distinct CDR3 sequences, about a sixth appearing once. The receptor's source is a woman between 40 and 50 years old with Graves' ophthalmopathy. Source material: blood.

The CDR3 spells CASSGQGAATDTQYF. The CDR3 nucleotides are TGTGCCAGCAGTGGACAGGGGGCTGCCACAGATACGCAGTATTTT. The genes are TRBV2 and TRBJ2-3; 10 bases map to TRBD1. V shed 4 bases, J shed 2 bases, and the junction held 3 bases outside the gene matches. Germline CDR1 is SNHLY and CDR2 is FYNNEI. The CDR3 contains 15 residues.